The clone carrying this TCR beta chain occurred a few times. Its antigen is undetermined. The data derive from a study of T cells after yellow fever vaccination. UMIs were added to TCR cDNA along with a universal primer site when it was made by 5'RACE template switching. A single record per CDR3 protein comes from TCRdb applying MiXCR to the 5' RACE reads. Of under 200,000 distinct CDR3 sequences listed, 6% to 7.5% were seen once; the top ten hold roughly 2.5%. Germline V gives CDR1 SGHVS, CDR2 FQNEAQ. The CDR3 length is 16 residues. Unmatched junction bases numbered 8, after V lost 5 bases and J lost 7 bases. Whole-study findings and limits: Compared with primary, the secondary response was weaker and peaked at day 5, not 15.

The sample here was CD4+ T cells sorted from PBMCs, taken less than 6 days after the first yellow fever vaccination. The chain employs TRBV7-8 and TRBJ2-5, with 15 bases that match TRBD2. This receptor was identified in a man aged 18-30 years who received the YFV17D yellow fever vaccine. CDR3 region: CASSQGLAGGLGTQYF. CDR3 bases: TGTGCCAGCAGCCAAGGACTAGCGGGGGGGCTGGGGACCCAGTACTTC.